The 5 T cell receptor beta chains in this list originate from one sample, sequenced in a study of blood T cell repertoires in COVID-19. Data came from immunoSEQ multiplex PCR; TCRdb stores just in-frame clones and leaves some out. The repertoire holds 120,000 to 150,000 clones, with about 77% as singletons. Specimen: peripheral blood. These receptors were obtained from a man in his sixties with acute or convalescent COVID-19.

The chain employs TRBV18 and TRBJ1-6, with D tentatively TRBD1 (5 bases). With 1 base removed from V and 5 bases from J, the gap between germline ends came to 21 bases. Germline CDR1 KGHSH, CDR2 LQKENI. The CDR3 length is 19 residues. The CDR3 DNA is TGTGCCAGCTCACCACTCGGGTGGTTCGACAGTGCCGATAATTCACCCCTCCACTTT. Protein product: CASSPLGWFDSADNSPLHF.

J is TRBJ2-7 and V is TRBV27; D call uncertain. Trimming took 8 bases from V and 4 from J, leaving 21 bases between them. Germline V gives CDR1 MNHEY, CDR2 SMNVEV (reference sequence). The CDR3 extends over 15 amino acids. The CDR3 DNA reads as TGTGCCAGCCGTACGGGTCAGACTGTAGGATACGAGCAGTACTTC. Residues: CASRTGQTVGYEQYF.

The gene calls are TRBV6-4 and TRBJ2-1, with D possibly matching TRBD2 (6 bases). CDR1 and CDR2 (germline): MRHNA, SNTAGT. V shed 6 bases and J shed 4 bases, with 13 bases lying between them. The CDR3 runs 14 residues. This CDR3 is CASSMGGTYNEQFF. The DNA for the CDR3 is TGTGCCAGCAGCATGGGGGGAACATACAATGAGCAGTTCTTC.

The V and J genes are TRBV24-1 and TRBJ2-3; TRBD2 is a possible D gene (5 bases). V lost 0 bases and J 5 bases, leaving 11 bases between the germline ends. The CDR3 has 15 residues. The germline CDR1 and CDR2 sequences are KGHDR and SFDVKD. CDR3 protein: CATSDLVSAIDTQYF. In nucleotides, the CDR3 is TGTGCCACCAGTGATTTGGTTAGCGCTATAGATACGCAGTATTTT.

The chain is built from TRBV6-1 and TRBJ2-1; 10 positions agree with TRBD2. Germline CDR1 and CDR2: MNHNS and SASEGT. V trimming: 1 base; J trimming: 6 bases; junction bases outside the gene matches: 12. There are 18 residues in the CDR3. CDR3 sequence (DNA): TGTGCCAGCAGTGAAGTTGCGGGGCGGACTAGCGGTATCAATGAGCAGTTCTTC. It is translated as CASSEVAGRTSGINEQFF.